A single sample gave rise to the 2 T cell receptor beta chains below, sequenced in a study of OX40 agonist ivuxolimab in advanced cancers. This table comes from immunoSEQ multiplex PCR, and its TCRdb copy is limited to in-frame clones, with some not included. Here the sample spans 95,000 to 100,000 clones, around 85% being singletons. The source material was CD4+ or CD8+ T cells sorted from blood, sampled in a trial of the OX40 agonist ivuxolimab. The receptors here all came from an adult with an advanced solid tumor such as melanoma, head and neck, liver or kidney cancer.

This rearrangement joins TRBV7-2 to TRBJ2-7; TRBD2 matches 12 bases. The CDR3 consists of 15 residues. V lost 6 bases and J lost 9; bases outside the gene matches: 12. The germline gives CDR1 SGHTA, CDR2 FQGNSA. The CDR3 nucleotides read TGTGCCAGCAGTTCAGGAGGACTAGCGGGAATCGGGCAGTACTTC. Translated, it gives CASSSGGLAGIGQYF.

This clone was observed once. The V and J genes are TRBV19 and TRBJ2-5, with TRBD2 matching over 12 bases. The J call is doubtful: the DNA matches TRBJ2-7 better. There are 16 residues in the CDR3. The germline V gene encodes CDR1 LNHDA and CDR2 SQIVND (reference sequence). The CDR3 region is CASSIGLAGITYEQYF. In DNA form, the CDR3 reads TGTGCCAGTAGTATCGGACTAGCGGGGATTACCTACGAGCAGTACTTC.